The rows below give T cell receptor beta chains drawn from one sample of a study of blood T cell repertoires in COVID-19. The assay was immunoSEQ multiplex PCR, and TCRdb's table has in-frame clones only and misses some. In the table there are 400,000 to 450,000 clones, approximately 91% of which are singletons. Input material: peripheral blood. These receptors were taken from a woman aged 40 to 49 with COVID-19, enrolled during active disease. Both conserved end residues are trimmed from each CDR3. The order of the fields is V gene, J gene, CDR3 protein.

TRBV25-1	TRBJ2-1	ASLRGNEQF
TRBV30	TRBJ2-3	AWSVGGTTDTQY
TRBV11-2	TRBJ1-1	ASSVLSGTEAF
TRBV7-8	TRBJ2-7	ASSLLRGRGATYEQY
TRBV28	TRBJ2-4	ASSLRGLATKNIQY
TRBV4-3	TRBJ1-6	ASSQEGRGQGSPLH
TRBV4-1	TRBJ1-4	ASSQGTGVEKLF
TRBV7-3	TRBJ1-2	ASSLGGPSYGYT
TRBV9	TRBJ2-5	ASSPSGNGQY
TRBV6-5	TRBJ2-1	ASSYSIFLGGEF
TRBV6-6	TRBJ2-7	ASSWTAGQGSYEQY
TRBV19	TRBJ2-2	ASSNSGGSNTGELF
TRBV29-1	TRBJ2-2	SVPDFDRGVTGELF
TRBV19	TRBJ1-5	ASSIPLQNSNQPQH
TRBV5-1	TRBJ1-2	ASSFGDSNYGYT
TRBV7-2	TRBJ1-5	ASSSGTGPYQPQH
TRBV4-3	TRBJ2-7	ASSQDSDEQY
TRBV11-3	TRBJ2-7	ASSRGQSSYEQY
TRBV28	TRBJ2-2	ASSLGTSGNTGELF
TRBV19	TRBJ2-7	ASSMARDNYEQY
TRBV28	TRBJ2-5	ASSPKPFRGPTQY
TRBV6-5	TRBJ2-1	ASRLASTPYNEQF
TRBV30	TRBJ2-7	AWSDRTSGRIYEQY
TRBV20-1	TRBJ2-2	SASRPGQGDPTGELF
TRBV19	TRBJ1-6	ASTSRRVGNSPLH
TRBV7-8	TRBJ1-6	ASSSRGNNSPLH
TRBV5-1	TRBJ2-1	ASSWGLAHNEQF
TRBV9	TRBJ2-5	ASSASRSAGYQETQY
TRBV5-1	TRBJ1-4	ASSIGTANEKLF
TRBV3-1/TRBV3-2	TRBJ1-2	ASSHLQGYT
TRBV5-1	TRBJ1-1	ASSLGQMNTEAF
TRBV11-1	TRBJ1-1	ASSFRITGPNTEAF
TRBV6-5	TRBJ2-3	ASSSLAGGPTDTQY
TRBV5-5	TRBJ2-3	ASSPGGLAGGPTDTQY
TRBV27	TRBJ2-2	ASSQPGQLNTGELF